The 5 T cell receptor beta chains below all came from one sample that was sequenced in a study of blood T cell repertoires in COVID-19. Libraries were prepared by immunoSEQ multiplex PCR; TCRdb keeps only in-frame clonotypes and omits some of them. Here the sample spans 200,000 to 250,000 clones, 70% to 90% being singletons. Sequenced sample: PBMCs or T cells enriched from blood (not recorded which). The receptors here all came from a man between 25 and 39 years old who had recovered from COVID-19.

The genes are TRBV4-1 and TRBJ2-7; TRBD2 agrees at 10 bases. This CDR3 is 15 amino acids long. The V gene end was trimmed by 5 bases and the J gene end by 3 bases; junction bases not matched to a gene: 7. Germline V gene data show CDR1 as MGHRA and CDR2 as YSYEKL. For the CDR3, the DNA is TGCGCCAGCAGCTTTCGGACTAGCGGAGGCTACGAGCAGTACTTC. Its translation is CASSFRTSGGYEQYF.

The chain has TRBV15 and TRBJ1-5; D is possibly TRBD1 (6 bases). The V end lost 2 bases, the J end lost 6 bases, and 17 bases lay between the germline ends. Germline V CDR1 and CDR2: LNHNV, YYDKDF (reference sequence). This CDR3 spans 16 amino acids. CDR3 in amino acids: CATSRLPTGKGQPQHF. The CDR3 DNA is TGTGCCACCAGCAGACTACCCACAGGGAAGGGTCAGCCCCAGCATTTT.

V is TRBV11-2 and J is TRBJ2-1; weak D call: TRBD2 (5 bases). Trimming pared 4 bases from V and 8 bases from J, leaving 18 bases between. CDR1 and CDR2 from the germline V gene are SGHAT and FQNNGV. CDR3 length: 15 amino acids. The CDR3 loop is CASSSEAGRGYEQFF. For the CDR3, the DNA is TGTGCCAGCAGCTCGGAGGCGGGTCGTGGCTATGAGCAGTTCTTC.

The rearrangement joins TRBV19 to TRBJ1-2; D possibly corresponds to TRBD1 (5 bases). The CDR3 covers 15 residues. Trimming removed 3 bases at V and 3 bases at J, with 14 bases between. Per the germline V gene, CDR1 is LNHDA and CDR2 is SQIVND (reference sequence). The CDR3 here is CASSIPQGPDYGYTF. The CDR3 bases are TGTGCCAGTAGTATTCCCCAGGGTCCGGACTATGGCTACACCTTC.

The V call is TRBV19, the J call TRBJ1-2; the D gene is possibly TRBD1 (6 bases). Trimming took 3 bases from V and 6 from J, leaving 20 bases between them. The CDR3 loop spans 16 amino acids. Germline V CDR1 and CDR2: LNHDA, SQIVND (reference sequence). CDR3 in DNA: TGTGCCAGTAGTATCCAAGTGACAGGTTCCATCGATGGCTACACCTTC. This sequence encodes CASSIQVTGSIDGYTF.